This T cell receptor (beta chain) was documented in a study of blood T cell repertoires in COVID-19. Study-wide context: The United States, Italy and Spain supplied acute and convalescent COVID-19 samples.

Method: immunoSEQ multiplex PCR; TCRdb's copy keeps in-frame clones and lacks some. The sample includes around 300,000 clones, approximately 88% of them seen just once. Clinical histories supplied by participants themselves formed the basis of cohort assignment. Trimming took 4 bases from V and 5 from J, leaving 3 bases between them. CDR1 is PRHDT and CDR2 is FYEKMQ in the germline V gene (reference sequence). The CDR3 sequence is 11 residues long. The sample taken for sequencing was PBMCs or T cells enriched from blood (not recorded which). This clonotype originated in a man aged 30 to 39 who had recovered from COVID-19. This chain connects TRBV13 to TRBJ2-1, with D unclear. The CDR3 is CASSYNNEQFF. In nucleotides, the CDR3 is TGTGCCAGCAGCTACAACAATGAGCAGTTCTTC.